A single sample is the source of the 3 T cell receptor beta chains below, sequenced in a study of blood T cell repertoires in COVID-19. Produced via immunoSEQ multiplex PCR; TCRdb's table is partial and in-frame only. The table includes some 260,000 clones, 87% detected once. Material: PBMCs or T cells enriched from blood (not recorded which). The receptors stem from a woman in her twenties or thirties with acute COVID-19.

The genes are TRBV2 and TRBJ2-1; TRBD2 agrees at 8 bases. The CDR3 is 13 residues long. J lost 4 bases, V lost 10 bases, and 6 bases had no gene match. CDR1 and CDR2 (germline): SNHLY, FYNNEI. Written as DNA, the CDR3 is TGTGCCATCGCCGGGACTAGATACAATGAGCAGTTCTTC. Its translation is CAIAGTRYNEQFF.

J is TRBJ1-5 and V is TRBV7-9, with 7 bases matching TRBD1. Per germline, CDR1 SEHNR and CDR2 FQNEAQ (reference sequence). Trimming cost V 3 bases and J 2 bases; bases outside gene matches: 7. The CDR3 has 16 residues. The CDR3 bases are TGTGCCAGCAGCTTGGAGGGGGCTGGTGGCAATCAGCCCCAGCATTTT. This codes for CASSLEGAGGNQPQHF.

The chain uses TRBV12-5 and TRBJ1-1, with D perhaps TRBD1 (6 bases). V lost 2 bases, J lost 5 bases, and 12 bases lay in between. The germline CDR1 and CDR2 sequences are LGHNT and FRNRAP. The CDR3 length is 14 residues. CDR3 amino acids: CASGLSGGRTEAFF. For the CDR3, the DNA is TGTGCTAGTGGTTTGTCGGGGGGGCGGACTGAAGCTTTCTTT.